The present entry profiles one TCR beta chain with its context. Unique molecular identifiers were attached to individual cDNA molecules within the library. Via MiXCR, TCRdb re-called the RACE reads, giving one row per CDR3 protein. The data hold roughly 120,000 distinct CDR3 sequences, with more than 7.5% observed a single time. Described time point: healthy volunteer bleed at 2 weeks. Extraction of total RNA was performed on unfractionated whole blood. The data were obtained in a study of human T cells and chemical hapten exposure. In germline, CDR1 is MNHNS, CDR2 SASEGT. V was shortened by 2 bases and J by 8 bases, with 13 bases between the two germline ends. The CDR3 has 14 amino acids.

The chain is built from TRBV6-1 and TRBJ2-1, with TRBD1 as a possible D gene (6 bases). Input material: whole blood. This receptor was taken from a male donor in good health. Some clones in this sample may be carry-over from other donors' samples. Here the CDR3 reads CASSESTGGDEQFF. CDR3 nucleotide sequence: TGTGCCAGCAGTGAATCGACAGGTGGGGATGAGCAGTTCTTC.